This T cell receptor beta chain was retrieved from a study of CD8+CD57+ T cells in acquired aplastic anemia. Background on the study: Sorted cells (CD4+ and CD8+) yielded DNA amounts that averaged about 3.1 ug.

The V gene lost 3 bases and the J gene lost 3 bases, with 15 bases spanning the gap. The germline V gene has CDR1 DFQATT and CDR2 SNEGSKA (reference sequence). This CDR3 is built from 14 residues. Regarding this clonotype: Its antigen is undetermined.

Study findings and constraints: Patients and controls were not found to differ significantly in CD8+ Simpson's diversity.

Patients who underwent sequencing had shown CD8+CD57+ cell expansion by flow cytometry. When blood sampling took place, the patients had received no therapy. The TCR beta profiling, which covered VDJ combination and CDR3 sequence, was carried out using genomic DNA as the template. TCRdb called the reads again in MiXCR, with one record for every CDR3 protein. The sample has fewer than 80,000 distinct CDR3 sequences, under 80% seen once. The receptor was derived from a human donor with aplastic anemia. Sequences were obtained from sorted CD4+, CD8+, or CD8+CD57+ T cells (not recorded which) from PBMCs. This rearrangement joins TRBV20-1 to TRBJ2-7; D possibly uses TRBD1 or TRBD2 (5 bases each). CDR3 in amino acids: CSASKRGGDYEQYF. The CDR3 nucleotides read TGCAGTGCTAGCAAGAGGGGTGGGGACTACGAGCAGTACTTC.